The source of this T cell receptor (beta chain) is a study of CD8 T cells in Susac syndrome. Across the whole study: Active disease was present in roughly 6 of the sequenced Susac syndrome patients, and remission in roughly eight. Broader study findings: More than 15 Susac-specific public clones were found in total CD8+ repertoires and four or five in CD8+ TEMRA repertoires.

The RNA, roughly 0.5 to 1 ug, was put through reverse transcription using random hexamers. TCRdb itself ran the immunoSEQ multiplex PCR reads through MiXCR, one entry per CDR3 protein. The sample yields some 130,000 distinct CDR3 sequences, roughly 94% seen once. V was clipped by 6 bases and J by 5 bases; unmatched bases: 15. CDR3 length: 17 residues. CDR1 and CDR2 (germline): MNHNS, SASEGT. A remark on this clonotype: Antigen specificity is unknown.

The chain has TRBV6-1 and TRBJ2-2; 7 nucleotides line up with TRBD1. The clonotype comes from a human donor with Susac syndrome. The sequenced material came from CD8+ T cells from PBMCs. CDR3 residues: CASSCYPPGQETGELFF. CDR3 sequence (DNA): TGTGCCAGCAGCTGCTATCCCCCCGGACAGGAGACCGGGGAGCTGTTTTTT.